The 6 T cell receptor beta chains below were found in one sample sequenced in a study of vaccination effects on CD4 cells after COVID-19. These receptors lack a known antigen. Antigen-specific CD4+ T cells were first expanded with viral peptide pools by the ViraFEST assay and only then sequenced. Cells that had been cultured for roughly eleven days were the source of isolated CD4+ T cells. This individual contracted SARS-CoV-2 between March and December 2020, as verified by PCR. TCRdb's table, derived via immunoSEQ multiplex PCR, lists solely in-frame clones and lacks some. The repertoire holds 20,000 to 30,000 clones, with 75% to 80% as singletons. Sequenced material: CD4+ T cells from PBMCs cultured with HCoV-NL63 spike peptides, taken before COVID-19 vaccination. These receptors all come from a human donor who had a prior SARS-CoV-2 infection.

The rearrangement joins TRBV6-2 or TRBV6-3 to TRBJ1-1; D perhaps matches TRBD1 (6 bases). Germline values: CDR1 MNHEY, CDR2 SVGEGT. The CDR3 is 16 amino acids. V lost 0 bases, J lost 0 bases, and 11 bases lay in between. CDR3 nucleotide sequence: TGTGCCAGCAGTTACTCGACAGGAGACATGAACACTGAAGCTTTCTTT. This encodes CASSYSTGDMNTEAFF.

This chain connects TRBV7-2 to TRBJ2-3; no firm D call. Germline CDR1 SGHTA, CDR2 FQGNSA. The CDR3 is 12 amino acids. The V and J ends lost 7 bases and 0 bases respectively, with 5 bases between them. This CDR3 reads CASTSSTDTQYF. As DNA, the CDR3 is TGTGCCAGCACCTCCAGCACAGATACGCAGTATTTT. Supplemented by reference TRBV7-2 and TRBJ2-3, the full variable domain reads GAGVSQSPSNKVTEKGKDVELRCDPISGHTALYWYRQSLGQGLEFLIYFQGNSAPDKSGLPSDRFSAERTGGSVSTLTIQRTQQEDSAVYLCASTSSTDTQYFGPGTRLTVL.

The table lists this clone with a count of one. The CDR3 region is CASSPGAAWETQYF. CDR3 bases: TGTGCCAGCAGCCCAGGGGCAGCGTGGGAGACCCAGTACTTC. This rearrangement joins TRBV7-9 to TRBJ2-5, with a weak D call TRBD1 (6 bases). V lost 5 bases, J lost 5 bases, and 15 bases lay in between. This CDR3 comprises 14 residues. Germline lookup yields CDR1 SEHNR and CDR2 FQNEAQ (reference sequence).

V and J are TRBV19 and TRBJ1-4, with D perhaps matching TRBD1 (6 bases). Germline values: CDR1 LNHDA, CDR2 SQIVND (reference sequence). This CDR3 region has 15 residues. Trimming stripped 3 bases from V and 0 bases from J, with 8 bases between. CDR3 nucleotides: TGTGCCAGTAGTATGGGGGCCTCAACTAATGAAAAACTGTTTTTT. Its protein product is CASSMGASTNEKLFF.

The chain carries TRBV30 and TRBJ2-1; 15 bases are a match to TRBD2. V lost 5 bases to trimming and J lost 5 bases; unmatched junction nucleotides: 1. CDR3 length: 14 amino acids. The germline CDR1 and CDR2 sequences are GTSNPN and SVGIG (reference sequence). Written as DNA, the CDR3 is TGTGCCTGGGGACTAGCGGGAGGGAACAATGAGCAGTTCTTC. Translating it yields CAWGLAGGNNEQFF.

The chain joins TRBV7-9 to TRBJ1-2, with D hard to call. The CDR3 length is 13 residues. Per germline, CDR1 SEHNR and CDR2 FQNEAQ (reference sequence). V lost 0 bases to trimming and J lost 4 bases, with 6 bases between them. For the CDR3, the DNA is TGTGCCAGCAGCTTAGCAGGGAGCTATGGCTACACCTTC. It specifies CASSLAGSYGYTF.